This T cell receptor beta chain originates from a study of T cells in narcolepsy. Germline V gene data show CDR1 as KGHSH and CDR2 as LQKENI. The V gene lost 3 bases and the J gene lost 1 base, with 7 bases spanning the gap. The CDR3 covers 14 residues. Clones were read by immunoSEQ multiplex PCR, and TCRdb kept only the in-frame ones, dropping some. The data contain 25,000 to 35,000 clones, more than 75% of them singletons. The sample comprised memory (CD45RA-) CD4+ T cells from blood. The clonotype was recovered from a human donor in good health. V usage is TRBV18 and J usage is TRBJ1-5; the D is unclear. The CDR3 region is CASSPSESNQPQHF. CDR3 nucleotides: TGTGCCAGCTCACCGTCGGAGAGCAATCAGCCCCAGCATTTT. The whole variable domain, filled in from reference TRBV18 and TRBJ1-5, reads NAGVMQNPRHLVRRRGQEARLRCSPMKGHSHVYWYRQLPEEGLKFMVYLQKENIIDESGMPKERFSAEFPKEGPSILRIQQVVRGDSAAYFCASSPSESNQPQHFGDGTRLSIL.